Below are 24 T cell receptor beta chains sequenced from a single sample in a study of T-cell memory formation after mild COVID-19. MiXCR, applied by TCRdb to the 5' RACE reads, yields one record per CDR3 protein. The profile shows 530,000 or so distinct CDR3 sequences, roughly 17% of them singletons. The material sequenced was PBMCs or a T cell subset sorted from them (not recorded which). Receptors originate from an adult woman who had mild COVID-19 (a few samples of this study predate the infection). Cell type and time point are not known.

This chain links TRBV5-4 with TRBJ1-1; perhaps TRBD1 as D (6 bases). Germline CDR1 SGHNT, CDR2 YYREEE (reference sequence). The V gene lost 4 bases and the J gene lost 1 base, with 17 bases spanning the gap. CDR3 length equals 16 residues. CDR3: CASSPEQGRTNTEAFF. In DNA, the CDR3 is TGTGCCAGCAGCCCCGAACAGGGCCGAACGAACACTGAAGCTTTCTTT.

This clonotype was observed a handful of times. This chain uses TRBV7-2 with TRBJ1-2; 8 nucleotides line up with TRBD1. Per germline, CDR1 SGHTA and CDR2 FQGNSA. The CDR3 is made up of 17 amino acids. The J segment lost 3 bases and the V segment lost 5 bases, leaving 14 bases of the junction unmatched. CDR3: CASSTGTGGHGDYGYTF. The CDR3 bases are TGTGCCAGCAGCACTGGGACAGGTGGACATGGGGACTATGGCTACACCTTC.

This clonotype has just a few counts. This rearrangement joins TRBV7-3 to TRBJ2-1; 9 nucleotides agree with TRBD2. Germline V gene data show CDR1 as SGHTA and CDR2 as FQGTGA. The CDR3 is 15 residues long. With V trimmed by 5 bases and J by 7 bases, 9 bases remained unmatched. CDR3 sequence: CASSPGGAGGNEQFF. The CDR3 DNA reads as TGTGCCAGCAGCCCGGGTGGGGCGGGAGGGAATGAGCAGTTCTTC.

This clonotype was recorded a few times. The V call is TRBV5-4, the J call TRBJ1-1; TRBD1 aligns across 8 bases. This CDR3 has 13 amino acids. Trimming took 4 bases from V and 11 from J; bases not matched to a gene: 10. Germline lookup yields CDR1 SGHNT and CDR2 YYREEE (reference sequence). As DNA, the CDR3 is TGTGCCAGCAGCGGAACAGGGGGGATAGGGGCTTTCTTT. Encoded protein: CASSGTGGIGAFF.

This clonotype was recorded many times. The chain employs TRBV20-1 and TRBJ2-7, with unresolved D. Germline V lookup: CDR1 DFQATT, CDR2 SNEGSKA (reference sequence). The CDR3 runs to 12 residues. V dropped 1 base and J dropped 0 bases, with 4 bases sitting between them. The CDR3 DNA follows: TGCAGTGCTAGAGGGGTCTCCTACGAGCAGTACTTC. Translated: CSARGVSYEQYF.

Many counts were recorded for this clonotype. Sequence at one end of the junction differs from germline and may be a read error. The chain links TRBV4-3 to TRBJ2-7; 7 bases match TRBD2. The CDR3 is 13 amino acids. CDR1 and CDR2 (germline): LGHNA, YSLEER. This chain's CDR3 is CASSTQAGREVDF. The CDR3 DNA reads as TGCGCCAGCAGCACCCAGGCAGGGAGGGAAGTAGACTTC.

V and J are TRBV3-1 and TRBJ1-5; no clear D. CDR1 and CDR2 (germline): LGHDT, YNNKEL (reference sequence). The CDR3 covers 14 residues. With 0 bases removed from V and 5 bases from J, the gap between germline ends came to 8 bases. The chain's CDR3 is CASSQDIGHQPQHF. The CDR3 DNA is TGTGCCAGCAGCCAAGATATCGGGCATCAGCCCCAGCATTTT. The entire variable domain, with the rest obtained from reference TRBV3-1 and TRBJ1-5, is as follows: DTAVSQTPKYLVTQMGNDKSIKCEQNLGHDTMYWYKQDSKKFLKIMFSYNNKELIINETVPNRFSPKSPDKAHLNLHINSLELGDSAVYFCASSQDIGHQPQHFGDGTRLSIL.

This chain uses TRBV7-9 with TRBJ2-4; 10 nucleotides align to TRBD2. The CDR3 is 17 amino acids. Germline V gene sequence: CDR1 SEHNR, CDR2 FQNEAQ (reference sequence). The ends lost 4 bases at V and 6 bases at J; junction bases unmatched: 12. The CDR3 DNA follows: TGTGCCAGCAGCTCTACTACTAGCGGGGTTTATGGAAACATTCAGTACTTC. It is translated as CASSSTTSGVYGNIQYF.

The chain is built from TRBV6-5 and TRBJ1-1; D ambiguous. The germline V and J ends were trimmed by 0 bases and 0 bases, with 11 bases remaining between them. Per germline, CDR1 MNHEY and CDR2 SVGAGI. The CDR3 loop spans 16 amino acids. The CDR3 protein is CASSYSFRAVNTEAFF. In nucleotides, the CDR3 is TGTGCCAGCAGTTACTCTTTCCGGGCCGTGAACACTGAAGCTTTCTTT.

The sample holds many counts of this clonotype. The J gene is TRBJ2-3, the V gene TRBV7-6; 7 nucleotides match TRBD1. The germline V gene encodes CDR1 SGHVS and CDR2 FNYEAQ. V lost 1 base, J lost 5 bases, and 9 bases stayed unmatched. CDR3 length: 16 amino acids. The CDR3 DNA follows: TGTGCCAGCAGCTTAGTCGGCAGGGGGAAAAAAGATACGCAGTATTTT. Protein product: CASSLVGRGKKDTQYF.

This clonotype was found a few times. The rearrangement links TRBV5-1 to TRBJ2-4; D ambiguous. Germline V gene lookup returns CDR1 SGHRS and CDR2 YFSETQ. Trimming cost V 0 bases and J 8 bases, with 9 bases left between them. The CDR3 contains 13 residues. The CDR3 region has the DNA TGCGCCAGCAGCTTGGGCCTTAAGGACATTCAGTACTTC. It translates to CASSLGLKDIQYF.

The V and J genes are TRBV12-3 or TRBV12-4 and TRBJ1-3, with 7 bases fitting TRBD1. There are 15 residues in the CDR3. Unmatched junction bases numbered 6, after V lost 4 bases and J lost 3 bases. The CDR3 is CASSSGGQIGNTIYF. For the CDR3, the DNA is TGTGCCAGCAGTTCAGGGGGACAGATTGGAAACACCATATATTTT.

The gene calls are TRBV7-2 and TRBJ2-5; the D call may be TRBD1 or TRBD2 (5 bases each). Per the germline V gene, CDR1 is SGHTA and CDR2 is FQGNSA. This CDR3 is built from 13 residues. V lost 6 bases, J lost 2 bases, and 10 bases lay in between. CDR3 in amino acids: CASRRDLQETQYF. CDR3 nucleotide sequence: TGTGCCAGCAGAAGGGACCTTCAAGAGACCCAGTACTTC.

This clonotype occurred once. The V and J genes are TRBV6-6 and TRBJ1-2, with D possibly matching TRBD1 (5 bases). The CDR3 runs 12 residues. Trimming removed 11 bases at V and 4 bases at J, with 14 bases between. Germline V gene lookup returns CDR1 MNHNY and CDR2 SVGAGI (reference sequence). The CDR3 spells CAAGDQGYGYTF. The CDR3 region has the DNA TGTGCCGCAGGAGACCAGGGCTATGGCTACACCTTC.

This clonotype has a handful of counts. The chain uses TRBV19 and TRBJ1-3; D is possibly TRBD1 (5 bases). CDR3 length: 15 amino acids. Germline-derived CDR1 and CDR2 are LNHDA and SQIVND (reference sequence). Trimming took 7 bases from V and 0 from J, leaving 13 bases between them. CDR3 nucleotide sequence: TGTGCCAGTACAACAGGACCGGACTCTGGAAACACCATATATTTT. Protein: CASTTGPDSGNTIYF.

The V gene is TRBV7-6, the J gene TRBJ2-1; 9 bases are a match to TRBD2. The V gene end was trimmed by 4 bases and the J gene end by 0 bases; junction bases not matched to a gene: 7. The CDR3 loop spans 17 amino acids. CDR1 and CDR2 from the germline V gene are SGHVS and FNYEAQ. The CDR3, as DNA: TGTGCCAGCAGCTCTCAAGCGGGGGGATACTCCTACAATGAGCAGTTCTTC. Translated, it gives CASSSQAGGYSYNEQFF.

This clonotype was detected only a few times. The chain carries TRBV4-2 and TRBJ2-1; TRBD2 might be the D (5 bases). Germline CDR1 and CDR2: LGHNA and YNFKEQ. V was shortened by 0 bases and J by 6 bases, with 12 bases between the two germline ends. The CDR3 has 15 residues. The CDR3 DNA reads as TGTGCCAGCAGCCAAGATTTAACAGAGGGCAATGAGCAGTTCTTC. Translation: CASSQDLTEGNEQFF.

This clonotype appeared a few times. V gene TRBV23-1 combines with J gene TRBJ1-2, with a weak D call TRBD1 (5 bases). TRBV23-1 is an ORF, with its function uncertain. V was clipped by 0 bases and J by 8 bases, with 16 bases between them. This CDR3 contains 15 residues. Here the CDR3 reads CASSQSVPGTMGYTF. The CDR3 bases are TGCGCCAGCAGTCAATCGGTCCCCGGGACTATGGGCTACACCTTC.

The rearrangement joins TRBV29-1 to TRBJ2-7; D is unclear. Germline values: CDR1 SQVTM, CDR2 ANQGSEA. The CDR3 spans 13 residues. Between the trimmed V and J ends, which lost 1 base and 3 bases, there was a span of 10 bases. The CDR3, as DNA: TGCAGCGTTGAAGTGGCAGGCCGCTACGAGCAGTACTTC. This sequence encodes CSVEVAGRYEQYF.

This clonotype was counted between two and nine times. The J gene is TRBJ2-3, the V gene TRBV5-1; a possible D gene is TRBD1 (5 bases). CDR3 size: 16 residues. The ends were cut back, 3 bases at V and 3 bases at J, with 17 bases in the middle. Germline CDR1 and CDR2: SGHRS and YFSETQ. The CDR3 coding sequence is TGCGCCAGCAGCTCTCGGCCCAGGGTGGGAACAGATACGCAGTATTTT. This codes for CASSSRPRVGTDTQYF. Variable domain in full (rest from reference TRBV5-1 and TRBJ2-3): KAGVTQTPRYLIKTRGQQVTLSCSPISGHRSVSWYQQTPGQGLQFLFEYFSETQRNKGNFPGRFSGRQFSNSRSEMNVSTLELGDSALYLCASSSRPRVGTDTQYFGPGTRLTVL.

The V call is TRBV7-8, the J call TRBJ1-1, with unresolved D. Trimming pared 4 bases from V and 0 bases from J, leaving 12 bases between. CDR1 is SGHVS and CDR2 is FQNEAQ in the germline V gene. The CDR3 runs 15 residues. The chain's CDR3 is CASSSDRFMNTEAFF. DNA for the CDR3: TGTGCCAGCAGCTCGGACCGGTTCATGAACACTGAAGCTTTCTTT.

The CDR3 here is CASSPGQGGFSNEKLFF. The CDR3 DNA follows: TGTGCCAGCAGTCCGGGACAGGGGGGTTTTTCTAATGAAAAACTGTTTTTT. The chain recombines TRBV27 with TRBJ1-4, with 11 nucleotides matching TRBD1. V dropped 5 bases and J dropped 3; count of bases not matched to a gene: 8. Germline V gene data show CDR1 as MNHEY and CDR2 as SMNVEV (reference sequence). CDR3 length: 17 amino acids.

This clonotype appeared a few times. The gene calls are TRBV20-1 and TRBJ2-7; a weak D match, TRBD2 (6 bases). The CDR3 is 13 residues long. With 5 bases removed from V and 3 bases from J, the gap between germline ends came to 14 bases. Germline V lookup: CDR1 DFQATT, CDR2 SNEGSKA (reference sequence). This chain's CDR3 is CSAGGTGDYEQYF. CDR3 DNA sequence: TGCAGTGCTGGGGGGACGGGGGACTACGAGCAGTACTTC.

The CDR3 DNA reads TGTGCCAGCAGCGGCCGGGACAGGGTTCAGCCCCAGCATTTT. This sequence encodes CASSGRDRVQPQHF. The J gene is TRBJ1-5, the V gene TRBV7-9; 9 bases match TRBD1. The CDR3 contains 14 residues. V shed 5 bases and J 6 bases; nucleotides not matched to a gene: 5. The V gene's germline CDR1 is SEHNR and CDR2 FQNEAQ (reference sequence).